This T cell receptor beta chain appears in the sequencing data of a study of blood T cell repertoires in COVID-19 (TCRdb year 2020). Background for the entire study: Samples from collaborators originated in the United States, Italy and Spain and spanned both the acute and convalescent phases of COVID-19. Samples came from the ongoing ImmuneRACE study (first 160 participants) plus 1,254 subjects from 6 global collaborators. The repertoires were released in a freely available public database intended as a resource for research on the immune response to SARS-CoV-2. The material from the prospective study consisted of cDNA or gDNA derived from T cells, B-cell-depleted T cells, or PBMCs. Subjects who had been exposed to COVID-19, were actively infected with it, or had recovered from it provided the deeply sampled blood TCRbeta repertoires that made up the dataset. Where available, HLA class I and class II types were obtained from metadata supplied by the sample provider rather than from assay-based typing. Nearly every sample came with metadata listing a de-identified subject ID, COVID-19 status, age in years and sex.

Overall results and qualifications from the work: The amount of clinical and demographic metadata varied by source and participant and was provided uncurated.

Whole blood was collected in K2EDTA tubes by collaborating institutions according to the institutions' own protocols. For TCRbeta analysis, collaborators shipped samples in one of three forms: frozen whole blood, isolated PBMCs, or DNA extracted from either of those sample types. V loses 5 bases at its end and J loses 5 bases; junction bases beyond the gene matches: 18. From the cysteine up to the phenylalanine, the CDR3 has a length of 18 residues. The read is trimmed to its CDR3 DNA, 54 bases read in frame from base 1. CDR1 and CDR2, looked up from the germline V gene, are MGHDK and SYGVNS. The immunoSEQ Assay, a bias-controlled multiplex PCR, was used to amplify TCRbeta CDR3 regions from genomic DNA. As for how the authors treated the data: The number of nucleated cells in each sample was estimated from the amplification of reference gene primers within the assay. To quantify the absolute abundance of each unique TCRbeta CDR3 rearrangement, sequence reads were collapsed and filtered. For each sample, productive Simpson clonality was calculated as the square root of Simpson's diversity index across productive rearrangements. This is the immuneACCESS table as TCRdb keeps it, with only in-frame sequences that have V and J called. A part of the clones is gone; compared with another copy, unresolved V genes explain less than half, and the rest is unexplained. V and J calls and clone size are as listed in that table; D and trimming were resolved from the DNA. The sample data list approximately 150,000 clones, and roughly four fifths of these were observed just once. Clones ranked in the top ten supply around 9.9% of the sample.

The sample holds a few counts of this clone. This receptor's antigen is unknown. No base qualities exist here, and no much larger clone lies one base off it. The source material was peripheral blood. The clonotype originates from a human donor in a cohort sampled during active COVID-19. The rearranged segments are TRBV25-1 and TRBJ2-3; 8 bases in between match TRBD1. CDR3 protein: CASSQSRLRGRAGDTQYF. The nucleotides are TGTGCCAGCAGTCAAAGTCGTCTCAGGGGGCGGGCGGGAGATACGCAGTATTTT.